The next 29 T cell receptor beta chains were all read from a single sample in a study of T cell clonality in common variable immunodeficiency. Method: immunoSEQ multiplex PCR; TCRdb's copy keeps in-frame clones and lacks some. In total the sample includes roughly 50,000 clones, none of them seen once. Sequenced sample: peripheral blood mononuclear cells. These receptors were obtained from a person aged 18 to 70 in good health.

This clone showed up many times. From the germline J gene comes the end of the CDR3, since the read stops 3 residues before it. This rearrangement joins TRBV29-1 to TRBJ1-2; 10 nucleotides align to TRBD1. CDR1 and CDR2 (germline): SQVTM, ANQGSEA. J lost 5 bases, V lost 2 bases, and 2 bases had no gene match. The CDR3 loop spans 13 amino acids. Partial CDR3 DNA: TGCAGCGTTGAACGGGACAGGGGTTATGGC. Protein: CSVERDRGYG. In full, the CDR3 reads CSVERDRGYGYTF.

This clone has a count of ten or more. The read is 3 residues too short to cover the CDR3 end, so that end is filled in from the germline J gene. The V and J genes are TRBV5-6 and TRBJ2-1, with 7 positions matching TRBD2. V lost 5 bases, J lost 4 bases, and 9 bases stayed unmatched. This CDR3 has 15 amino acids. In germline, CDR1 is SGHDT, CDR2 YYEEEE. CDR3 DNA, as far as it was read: TGTGCCAGCAGACGCCCGGGACTACTATACAATGAG. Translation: CASRRPGLLYNE. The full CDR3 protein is CASRRPGLLYNEQFF.

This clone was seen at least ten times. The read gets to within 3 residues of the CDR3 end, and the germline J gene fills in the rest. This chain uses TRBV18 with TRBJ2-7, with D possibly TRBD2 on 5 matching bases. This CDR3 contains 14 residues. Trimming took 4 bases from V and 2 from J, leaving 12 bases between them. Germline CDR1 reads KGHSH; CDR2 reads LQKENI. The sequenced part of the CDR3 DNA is TGTGCCAGCTCACACTCGGACGGGGCCTACGAG. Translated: CASSHSDGAYE. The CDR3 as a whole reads CASSHSDGAYEQYF.

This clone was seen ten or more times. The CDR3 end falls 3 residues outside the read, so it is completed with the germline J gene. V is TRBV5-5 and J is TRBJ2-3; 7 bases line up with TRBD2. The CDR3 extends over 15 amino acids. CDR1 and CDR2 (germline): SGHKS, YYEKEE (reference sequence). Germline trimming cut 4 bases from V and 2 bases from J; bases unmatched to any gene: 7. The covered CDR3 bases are TGTGCCAGCAGCCGTCTGAGCGGGAACACAGATACG. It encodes CASSRLSGNTDT. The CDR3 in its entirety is CASSRLSGNTDTQYF. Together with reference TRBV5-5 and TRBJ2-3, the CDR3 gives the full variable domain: DAGVTQSPTHLIKTRGQQVTLRCSPISGHKSVSWYQQVLGQGPQFIFQYYEKEERGRGNFPDRFSARQFPNYSSELNVNALLLGDSALYLCASSRLSGNTDTQYFGPGTRLTVL.

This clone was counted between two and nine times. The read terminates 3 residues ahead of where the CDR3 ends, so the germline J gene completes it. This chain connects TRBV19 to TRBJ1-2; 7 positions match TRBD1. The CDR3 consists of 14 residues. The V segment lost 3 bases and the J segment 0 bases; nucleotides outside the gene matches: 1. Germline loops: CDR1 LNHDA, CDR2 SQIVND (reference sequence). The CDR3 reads CASSMGQTNYGYTF. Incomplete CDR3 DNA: TGTGCCAGTAGTATGGGACAGACTAACTATGGC.

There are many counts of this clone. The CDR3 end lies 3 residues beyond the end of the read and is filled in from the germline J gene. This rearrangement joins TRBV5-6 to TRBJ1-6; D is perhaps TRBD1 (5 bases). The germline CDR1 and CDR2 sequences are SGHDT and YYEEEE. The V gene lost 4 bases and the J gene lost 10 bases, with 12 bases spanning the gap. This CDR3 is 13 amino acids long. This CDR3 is CASSDWDYSPLHF. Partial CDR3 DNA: TGTGCCAGCAGCGACTGGGACTACTCACCC. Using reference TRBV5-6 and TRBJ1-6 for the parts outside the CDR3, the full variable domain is DAGVTQSPTHLIKTRGQQVTLRCSPKSGHDTVSWYQQALGQGPQFIFQYYEEEERQRGNFPDRFSGHQFPNYSSELNVNALLLGDSALYLCASSDWDYSPLHFGNGTRLTVT.

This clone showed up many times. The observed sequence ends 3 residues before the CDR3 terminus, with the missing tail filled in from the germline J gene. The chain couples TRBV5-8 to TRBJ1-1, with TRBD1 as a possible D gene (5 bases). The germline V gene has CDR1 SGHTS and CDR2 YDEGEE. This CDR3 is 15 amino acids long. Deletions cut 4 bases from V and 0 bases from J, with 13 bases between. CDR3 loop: CASSEFQGLNTEAFF. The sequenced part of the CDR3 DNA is TGTGCCAGCAGCGAATTCCAGGGATTGAACACTGAA.

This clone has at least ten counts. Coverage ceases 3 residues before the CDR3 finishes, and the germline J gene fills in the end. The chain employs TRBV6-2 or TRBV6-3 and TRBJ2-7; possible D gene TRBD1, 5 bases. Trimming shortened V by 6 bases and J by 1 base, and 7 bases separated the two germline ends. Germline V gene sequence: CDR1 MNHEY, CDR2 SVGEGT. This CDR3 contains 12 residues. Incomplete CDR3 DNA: TGTGCCAGCAGGGACACATCCTACGAG. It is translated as CASRDTSYE. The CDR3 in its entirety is CASRDTSYEQYF.

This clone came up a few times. The CDR3 reads CASSGLVYDYTF. The sequenced part of the CDR3 DNA is TGTGCCAGCTCAGGACTAGTCTACGAC. J is TRBJ1-2 and V is TRBV18; D ambiguous. The sequenced fragment ends 3 residues before the CDR3 boundary, so the rest is inferred from the germline J gene. CDR3 length equals 12 residues. Germline-derived CDR1 and CDR2 are KGHSH and LQKENI.

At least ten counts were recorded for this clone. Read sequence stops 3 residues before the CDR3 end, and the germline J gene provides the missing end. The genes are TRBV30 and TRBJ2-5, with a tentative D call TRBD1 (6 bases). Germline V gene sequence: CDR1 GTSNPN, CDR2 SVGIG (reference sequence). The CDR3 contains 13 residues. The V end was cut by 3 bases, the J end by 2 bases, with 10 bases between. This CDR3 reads CAWRWTAQETQYF. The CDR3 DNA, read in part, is TGTGCCTGGAGGTGGACAGCTCAAGAGACC.

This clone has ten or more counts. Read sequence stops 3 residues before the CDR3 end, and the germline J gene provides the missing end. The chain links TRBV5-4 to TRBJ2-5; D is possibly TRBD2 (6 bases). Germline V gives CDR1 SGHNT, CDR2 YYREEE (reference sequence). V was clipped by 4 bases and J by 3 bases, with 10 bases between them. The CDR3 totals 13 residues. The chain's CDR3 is CASSLGLKETQYF. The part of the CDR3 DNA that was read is TGTGCCAGCAGCCTGGGACTCAAAGAGACC.

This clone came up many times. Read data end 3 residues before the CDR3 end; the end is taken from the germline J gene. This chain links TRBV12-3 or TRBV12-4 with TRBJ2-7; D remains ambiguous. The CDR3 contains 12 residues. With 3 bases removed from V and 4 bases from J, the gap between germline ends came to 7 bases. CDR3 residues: CASSFPRYEQYF. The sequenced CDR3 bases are TGTGCCAGCAGTTTCCCTAGATACGAG.

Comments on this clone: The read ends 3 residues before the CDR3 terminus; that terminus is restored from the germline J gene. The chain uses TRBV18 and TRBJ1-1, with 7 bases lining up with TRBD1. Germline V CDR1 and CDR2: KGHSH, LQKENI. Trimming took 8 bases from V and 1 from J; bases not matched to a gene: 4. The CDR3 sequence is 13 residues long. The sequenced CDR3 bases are TGTGCCAGCCGGGGACAGCAGAACACTGAA. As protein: CASRGQQNTE. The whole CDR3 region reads CASRGQQNTEAFF.

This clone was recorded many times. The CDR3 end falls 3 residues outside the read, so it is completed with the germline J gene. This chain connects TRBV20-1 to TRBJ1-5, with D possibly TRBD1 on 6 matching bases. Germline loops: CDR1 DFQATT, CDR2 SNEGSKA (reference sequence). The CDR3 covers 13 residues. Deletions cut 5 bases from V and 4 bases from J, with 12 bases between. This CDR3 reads CSAEQGKNQPQHF. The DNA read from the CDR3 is TGCAGTGCTGAACAGGGTAAGAATCAGCCC.

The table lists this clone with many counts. CDR3 sequence reads: CASSIARGDKLFF. CDR3 DNA, as far as it was read: TGTGCCAGTAGTATTGCCAGGGGAGACAAA. The gene calls are TRBV19 and TRBJ1-4; the D gene is possibly TRBD1 (6 bases). The CDR3 goes on 3 residues after the read ends, and that part is filled in from the germline J gene. CDR1 is LNHDA and CDR2 is SQIVND in the germline V gene (reference sequence). The CDR3 has 13 residues.

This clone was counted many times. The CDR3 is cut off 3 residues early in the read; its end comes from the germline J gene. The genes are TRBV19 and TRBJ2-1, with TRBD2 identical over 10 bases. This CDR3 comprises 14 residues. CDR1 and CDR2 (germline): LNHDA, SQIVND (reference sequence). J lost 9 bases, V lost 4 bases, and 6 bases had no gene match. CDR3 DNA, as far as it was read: TGTGCCAGTAGTACGCTTAGCGGGAGGTCTGAG. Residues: CASSTLSGRSE. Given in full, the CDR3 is CASSTLSGRSEQFF.

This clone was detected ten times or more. CDR3 loop: CASSITGLAYNEQFF. The CDR3 DNA, read in part, is TGTGCCAGCAGCATTACGGGACTAGCCTACAATGAG. This sequence joins TRBV7-2 and TRBJ2-1; 8 nucleotides match TRBD2. The CDR3 is cut off 3 residues early in the read; its end comes from the germline J gene. The germline CDR1 and CDR2 sequences are SGHTA and FQGNSA. CDR3 size: 15 residues. V shed 5 bases, J shed 2 bases, and the junction held 5 bases outside the gene matches. Complete variable domain (other parts from reference TRBV7-2 and TRBJ2-1): GAGVSQSPSNKVTEKGKDVELRCDPISGHTALYWYRQSLGQGLEFLIYFQGNSAPDKSGLPSDRFSAERTGGSVSTLTIQRTQQEDSAVYLCASSITGLAYNEQFFGPGTRLTVL.

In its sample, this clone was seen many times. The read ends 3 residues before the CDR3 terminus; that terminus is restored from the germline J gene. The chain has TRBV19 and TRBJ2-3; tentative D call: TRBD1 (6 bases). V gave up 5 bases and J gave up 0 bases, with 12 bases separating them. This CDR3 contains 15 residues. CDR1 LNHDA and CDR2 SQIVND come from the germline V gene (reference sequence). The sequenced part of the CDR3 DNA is TGTGCCAGTAGTCTCCGGACAGCTAGCACAGATACG. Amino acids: CASSLRTASTDT. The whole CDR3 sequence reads CASSLRTASTDTQYF. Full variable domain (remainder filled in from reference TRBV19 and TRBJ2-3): DGGITQSPKYLFRKEGQNVTLSCEQNLNHDAMYWYRQDPGQGLRLIYYSQIVNDFQKGDIAEGYSVSREKKESFPLTVTSAQKNPTAFYLCASSLRTASTDTQYFGPGTRLTVL.

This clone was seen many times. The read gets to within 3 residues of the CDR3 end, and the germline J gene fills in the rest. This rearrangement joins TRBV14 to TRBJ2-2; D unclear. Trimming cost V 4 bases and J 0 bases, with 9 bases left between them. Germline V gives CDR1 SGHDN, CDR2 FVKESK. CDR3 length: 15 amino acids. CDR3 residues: CASSRSLANTGELFF. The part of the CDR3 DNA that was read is TGTGCCAGCAGCCGCTCACTCGCGAACACCGGGGAG. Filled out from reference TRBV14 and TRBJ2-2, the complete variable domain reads EAGVTQFPSHSVIEKGQTVTLRCDPISGHDNLYWYRRVMGKEIKFLLHFVKESKQDESGMPNNRFLAERTGGTYSTLKVQPAELEDSGVYFCASSRSLANTGELFFGEGSRLTVL.

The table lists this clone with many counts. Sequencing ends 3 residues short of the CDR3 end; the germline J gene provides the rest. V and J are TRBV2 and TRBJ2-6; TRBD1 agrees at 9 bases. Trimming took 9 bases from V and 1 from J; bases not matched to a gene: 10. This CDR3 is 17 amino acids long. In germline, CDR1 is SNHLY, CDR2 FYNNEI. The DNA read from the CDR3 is TGTGCCAGTCCTAGGGACAGGGTGCGGTCTGGGGCCAACGTC. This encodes CASPRDRVRSGANV. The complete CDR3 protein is CASPRDRVRSGANVLTF.

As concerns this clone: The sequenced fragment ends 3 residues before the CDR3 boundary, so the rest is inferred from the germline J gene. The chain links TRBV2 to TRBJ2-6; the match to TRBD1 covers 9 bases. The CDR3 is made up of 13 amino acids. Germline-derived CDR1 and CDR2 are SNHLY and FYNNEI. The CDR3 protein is CASSTQGALLLTF. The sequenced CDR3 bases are TGTGCCAGCAGCACACAGGGGGCTCTACTC.

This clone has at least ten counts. The covered CDR3 bases are TGCGCCAGCAGCCCAAGGTGGACTAGCGGGATTAATGAG. Its translation is CASSPRWTSGINE. The full-length CDR3 reads as CASSPRWTSGINEQFF. J is TRBJ2-1 and V is TRBV4-1; 12 bases are a match to TRBD2. The read gets to within 3 residues of the CDR3 end, and the germline J gene fills in the rest. The CDR3 is 16 residues long. V was pared by 4 bases and J by 7 bases, with 8 bases of the junction left unmatched. CDR1 and CDR2 from the germline V gene are MGHRA and YSYEKL.

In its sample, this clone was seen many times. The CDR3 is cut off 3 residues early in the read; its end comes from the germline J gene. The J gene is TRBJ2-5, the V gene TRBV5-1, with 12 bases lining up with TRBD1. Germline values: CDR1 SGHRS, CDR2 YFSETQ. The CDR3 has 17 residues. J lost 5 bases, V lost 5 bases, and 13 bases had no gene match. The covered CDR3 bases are TGCGCCAGCAGAAAGGGGACAGGGGGCGCTTCAGGGGAGACC. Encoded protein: CASRKGTGGASGET. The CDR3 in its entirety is CASRKGTGGASGETQYF. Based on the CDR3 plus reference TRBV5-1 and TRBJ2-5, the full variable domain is KAGVTQTPRYLIKTRGQQVTLSCSPISGHRSVSWYQQTPGQGLQFLFEYFSETQRNKGNFPGRFSGRQFSNSRSEMNVSTLELGDSALYLCASRKGTGGASGETQYFGPGTRLLVL.

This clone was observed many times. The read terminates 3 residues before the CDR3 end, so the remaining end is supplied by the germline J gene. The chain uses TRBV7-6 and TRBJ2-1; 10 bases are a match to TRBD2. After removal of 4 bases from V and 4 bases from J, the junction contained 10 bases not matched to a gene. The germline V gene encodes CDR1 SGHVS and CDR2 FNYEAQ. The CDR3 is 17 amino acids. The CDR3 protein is CASSWLVGLAAYNEQFF. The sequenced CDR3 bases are TGTGCCAGCAGCTGGCTGGTCGGACTAGCGGCATACAATGAG.

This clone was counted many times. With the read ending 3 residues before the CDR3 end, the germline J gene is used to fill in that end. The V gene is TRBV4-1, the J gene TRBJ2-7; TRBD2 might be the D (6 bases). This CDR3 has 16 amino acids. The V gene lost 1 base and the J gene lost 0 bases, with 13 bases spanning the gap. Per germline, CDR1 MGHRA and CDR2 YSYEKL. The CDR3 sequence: CASSQGSSGRSYEQYF. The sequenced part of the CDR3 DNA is TGCGCCAGCAGCCAAGGGAGTAGCGGCCGCTCCTACGAG.

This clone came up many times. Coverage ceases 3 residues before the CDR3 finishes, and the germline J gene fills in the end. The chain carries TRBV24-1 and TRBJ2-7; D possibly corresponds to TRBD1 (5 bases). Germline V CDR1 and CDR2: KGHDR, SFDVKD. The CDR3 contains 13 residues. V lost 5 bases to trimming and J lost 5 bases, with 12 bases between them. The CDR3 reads CATSVDNYHEQYF. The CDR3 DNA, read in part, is TGTGCCACCAGTGTGGACAACTACCACGAG.

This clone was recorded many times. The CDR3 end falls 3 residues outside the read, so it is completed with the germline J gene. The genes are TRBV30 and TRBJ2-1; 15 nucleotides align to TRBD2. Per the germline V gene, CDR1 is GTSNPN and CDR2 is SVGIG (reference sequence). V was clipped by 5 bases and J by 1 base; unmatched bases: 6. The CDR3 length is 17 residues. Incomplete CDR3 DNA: TGTGCCTGGTTTCCGGGACTAGCGGGAGGATCCTACAATGAG. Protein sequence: CAWFPGLAGGSYNE. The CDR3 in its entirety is CAWFPGLAGGSYNEQFF.

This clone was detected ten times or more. CDR3 bases read: TGTGCCAGCGGGGGTTCTAGCGGGTTCAATGAG. Translation gives CASGGSSGFNE. The whole CDR3 protein reads CASGGSSGFNEQFF. This chain links TRBV28 with TRBJ2-1; TRBD2 matches 8 bases. The read finishes 3 residues shy of the CDR3 end, and the germline J gene is used to complete it. The CDR3 consists of 14 residues. Germline V gene data show CDR1 as MDHEN and CDR2 as SYDVKM. The J segment lost 6 bases and the V segment lost 8 bases, leaving 9 bases of the junction unmatched.

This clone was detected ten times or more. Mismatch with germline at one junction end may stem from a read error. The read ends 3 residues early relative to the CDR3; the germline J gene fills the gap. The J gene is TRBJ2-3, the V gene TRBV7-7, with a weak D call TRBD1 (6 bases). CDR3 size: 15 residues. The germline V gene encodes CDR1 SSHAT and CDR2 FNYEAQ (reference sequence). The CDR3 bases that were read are TGTGCTAGCAGCCCCCAGGGGTTACGCACAGATACG. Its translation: CASSPQGLRTDT. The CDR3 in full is CASSPQGLRTDTQYF.